The 31 T cell receptor beta chains listed next were all sequenced from one sample in a study of blood T cell repertoires in COVID-19. The method was immunoSEQ multiplex PCR; TCRdb's version includes in-frame clones alone and lacks a portion of them. The sample includes 150,000 to 200,000 clones, roughly 91% of them seen just once. Input material: peripheral blood. These receptors were obtained from a human donor in a cohort sampled during active COVID-19.

The chain carries TRBV7-8 and TRBJ2-5; a weak D match, TRBD2 (5 bases). Trimming removed 0 bases from V and 5 bases from J, with 10 bases in between. Germline lookup yields CDR1 SGHVS and CDR2 FQNEAQ. The length of the CDR3 is 14 residues. The CDR3 nucleotides are TGTGCCAGCAGCTTAGCGGGAGTGGAGGAGACCCAGTACTTC. Translating gives CASSLAGVEETQYF.

The gene calls are TRBV27 and TRBJ2-1, with D possibly matching TRBD1 (5 bases). The CDR3 has 19 amino acids. Germline values: CDR1 MNHEY, CDR2 SMNVEV (reference sequence). With 5 bases removed from V and 4 bases from J, the gap between germline ends came to 27 bases. The CDR3 protein is CASSLISPESREYYNEQFF. As DNA, the CDR3 is TGTGCCAGCAGTCTCATAAGCCCGGAAAGCAGGGAATATTACAATGAGCAGTTCTTC.

This chain connects TRBV6-5 to TRBJ1-6; 8 nucleotides line up with TRBD1. Germline V gene sequence: CDR1 MNHEY, CDR2 SVGAGI. The CDR3 covers 15 residues. After removal of 5 bases from V and 7 bases from J, the junction contained 7 bases not matched to a gene. CDR3: CASSPDRVRNSPLHF. CDR3 coding DNA: TGTGCCAGCAGTCCGGACAGGGTGAGGAATTCACCCCTCCACTTT.

The rearrangement uses TRBV2 and TRBJ1-1; maybe TRBD1 (5 bases). The V gene lost 5 bases and the J gene lost 3 bases, with 10 bases spanning the gap. Per germline, CDR1 SNHLY and CDR2 FYNNEI. This CDR3 is built from 13 residues. The CDR3 DNA reads TGTGCCAGCAGTCCGGCAGGGTACACTGAAGCTTTCTTT. It is translated as CASSPAGYTEAFF.

This chain links TRBV5-1 with TRBJ2-7; TRBD1 is a possible D gene (6 bases). This CDR3 spans 15 amino acids. The V gene's germline CDR1 is SGHRS and CDR2 YFSETQ. Between the trimmed V and J ends, which lost 0 bases and 4 bases, there was a span of 14 bases. CDR3 residues: CASSLGSGQGYEQYF. CDR3 sequence (DNA): TGCGCCAGCAGCTTGGGGTCGGGACAAGGTTACGAGCAGTACTTC.

V usage is TRBV6-6 and J usage is TRBJ2-3, with D unclear. The germline V and J ends were trimmed by 6 bases and 0 bases, with 13 bases remaining between them. Germline values: CDR1 MNHNY, CDR2 SVGAGI (reference sequence). The CDR3 has 15 amino acids. The CDR3 protein is CASSQSRGSTDTQYF. CDR3 in DNA: TGTGCCAGCAGCCAATCTAGAGGAAGCACAGATACGCAGTATTTT.

The V call is TRBV5-1, the J call TRBJ2-1; D perhaps matches TRBD1 (5 bases). V dropped 4 bases and J dropped 3 bases, with 5 bases sitting between them. This CDR3 contains 12 residues. Germline assignment: CDR1 SGHRS and CDR2 YFSETQ. The CDR3: CASSQGYNEQFF. The CDR3, as DNA: TGCGCCAGCAGCCAGGGCTACAATGAGCAGTTCTTC.

In this sample, this clone turned up once. The chain uses TRBV27 and TRBJ1-5; 7 bases align to TRBD1. Germline-derived CDR1 and CDR2 are MNHEY and SMNVEV (reference sequence). The junction had 7 bases not matched to a gene; V was cut back by 6 bases and J by 2 bases. This CDR3 contains 15 residues. The CDR3 loop reads CASSTGARGNQPQHF. The CDR3 bases are TGTGCCAGCAGCACAGGGGCTCGGGGCAATCAGCCCCAGCATTTT.

This chain uses TRBV6-5 with TRBJ1-5; tentative D call: TRBD1 (5 bases). Trimming took 7 bases from V and 3 from J, leaving 16 bases between them. The V gene's germline CDR1 is MNHEY and CDR2 SVGAGI. The CDR3 covers 15 residues. The CDR3 reads CASKQDGRYNQPQHF. Here the CDR3 DNA reads TGTGCCAGCAAACAGGATGGTAGATACAATCAGCCCCAGCATTTT.

This rearrangement joins TRBV4-1 to TRBJ2-1; unclear D gene. Germline assignment: CDR1 MGHRA and CDR2 YSYEKL. There are 13 residues in the CDR3. Trimming stripped 3 bases from V and 7 bases from J, with 10 bases between. The CDR3 DNA follows: TGCGCCAGCAGCCAGGGCGTGGAAAATGAGCAGTTCTTC. Residues: CASSQGVENEQFF.

This chain links TRBV3-1 (or the pseudogene TRBV3-2) with TRBJ1-1, with D maybe TRBD1 (6 bases). V gave up 5 bases and J gave up 1 base, with 20 bases separating them. The CDR3 is made up of 17 amino acids. CDR1 is LGHDT and CDR2 is YNNKEL in the germline V gene (reference sequence). CDR3 sequence (DNA): TGTGCCAGCAGCGATTACTTTGTTGGACAGACGAACACTGAAGCTTTCTTT. Its translation: CASSDYFVGQTNTEAFF.

The chain couples TRBV4-3 to TRBJ1-6; D remains ambiguous. Germline V lookup: CDR1 LGHNA, CDR2 YSLEER. The CDR3 contains 17 residues. V was trimmed by 1 base and J by 0 bases, leaving 10 bases between them. The CDR3 reads CASSQGYGDSYNSPLHF. The DNA for the CDR3 is TGCGCCAGCAGCCAAGGGTACGGGGACTCCTATAATTCACCCCTCCACTTT.

This clone has only a few counts. The junction does not match germline at one end; this may be a read error. J is TRBJ2-7 and V is TRBV7-6; 7 bases agree with TRBD1. Germline V gene data show CDR1 as SGHVS and CDR2 as FNYEAQ. The CDR3 totals 12 residues. In DNA, the CDR3 is TGTGCCAGCAGCTCGACAGGGTACGGGCAGTACTTC. Its translation is CASSSTGYGQYF.

The rearrangement joins TRBV5-4 to TRBJ2-1; 10 nucleotides line up with TRBD2. Trimming took 3 bases from V and 12 from J; bases not matched to a gene: 15. The CDR3 spans 16 residues. Germline loops: CDR1 SGHNT, CDR2 YYREEE (reference sequence). CDR3 nucleotides: TGTGCCAGCAGCTCCAAGAGCGGGGGGGATGTAGTTGCGCAGTTCTTC. Amino acids: CASSSKSGGDVVAQFF.

This clone occurred many times. Other DNA variants within this sample encode the same CDR3. The rearrangement uses TRBV27 and TRBJ2-7; D call uncertain. The germline V gene encodes CDR1 MNHEY and CDR2 SMNVEV (reference sequence). The V end was cut by 4 bases, the J end by 3 bases, with 4 bases between. The CDR3 runs to 11 residues. CDR3 DNA sequence: TGTGCCAGCAGTTCCGGCTACGAGCAGTACTTC. Translation gives CASSSGYEQYF.

In this sample, this clone turned up once. This chain links TRBV4-2 with TRBJ2-1; 10 bases are a match to TRBD1. Germline V gene sequence: CDR1 LGHNA, CDR2 YNFKEQ. V trimming: 2 bases; J trimming: 8 bases; junction bases outside the gene matches: 6. The CDR3 loop spans 15 amino acids. The DNA for the CDR3 is TGTGCCAGCAGCCAACACTCCGGACAGGGGGATGAGCAGTTCTTC. Its protein product is CASSQHSGQGDEQFF.

The rearrangement uses TRBV7-8 and TRBJ2-5; D perhaps matches TRBD1 (6 bases). V shed 5 bases and J shed 6 bases, with 13 bases lying between them. CDR3 length: 13 amino acids. Germline V gene lookup returns CDR1 SGHVS and CDR2 FQNEAQ. The CDR3 reads CASSREGTKTQYF. DNA for the CDR3: TGTGCCAGCAGCCGAGAGGGGACAAAGACCCAGTACTTC.

V gene TRBV18 combines with J gene TRBJ2-1; TRBD2 matches 10 bases. Looked up from germline, CDR1 is KGHSH and CDR2 is LQKENI. This CDR3 spans 18 amino acids. Trimming removed 5 bases from V and 7 bases from J; junction bases left unmatched: 17. The CDR3 is CASSSLISIAGGLNEQFF. In DNA form, the CDR3 reads TGTGCCAGCTCAAGTCTGATATCGATAGCGGGGGGCCTAAATGAGCAGTTCTTC.

This clone was recorded once. V gene TRBV6-5 combines with J gene TRBJ2-7; TRBD1 matches 7 bases. Per the germline V gene, CDR1 is MNHEY and CDR2 is SVGAGI. V dropped 4 bases and J dropped 0; count of bases not matched to a gene: 6. This CDR3 has 15 residues. DNA of the CDR3: TGTGCCAGCAGTTTTAAAGGGGGCTTCTCCTACGAGCAGTACTTC. Amino acid sequence: CASSFKGGFSYEQYF.

The chain recombines TRBV4-1 with TRBJ1-4, with TRBD1 identical over 7 bases. The length of the CDR3 is 16 residues. Germline V gene sequence: CDR1 MGHRA, CDR2 YSYEKL. V trimming: 4 bases; J trimming: 0 bases; junction bases outside the gene matches: 5. CDR3 nucleotide sequence: TGCGCCAGCAGCCGACAGGGCCGAGCAACTAATGAAAAACTGTTTTTT. It translates to CASSRQGRATNEKLFF.

In DNA form, the CDR3 reads TGTGCCAGCAGTCCGCGGGGGGGGTACATTCAGTACTTC. Encoded protein: CASSPRGGYIQYF. The rearrangement joins TRBV27 to TRBJ2-4, with 9 positions matching TRBD2. The CDR3 totals 13 residues. Germline lookup yields CDR1 MNHEY and CDR2 SMNVEV (reference sequence). Germline trimming cut 5 bases from V and 8 bases from J; bases unmatched to any gene: 4.

The rearrangement links TRBV18 to TRBJ2-7; 8 bases line up with TRBD2. This CDR3 is 15 amino acids long. Germline CDR1 reads KGHSH; CDR2 reads LQKENI. V was pared by 3 bases and J by 0 bases, with 4 bases of the junction left unmatched. CDR3 loop: CASSPISGSSYEQYF. The CDR3 bases are TGTGCCAGCTCACCCATCAGCGGGAGCTCCTACGAGCAGTACTTC.

The J gene is TRBJ2-1, the V gene TRBV5-4; D gene unclear. This CDR3 has 15 amino acids. Trimming pared 0 bases from V and 10 bases from J, leaving 17 bases between. CDR1 and CDR2 from the germline V gene are SGHNT and YYREEE (reference sequence). CDR3 nucleotide sequence: TGTGCCAGCAGCTTGGATCGGCTCGTCTCAGGAGAGCAGTTCTTC. As protein: CASSLDRLVSGEQFF.

In its sample, this clone was seen once. The chain recombines TRBV21-1 with TRBJ1-6; the DNA was not used to check the table's D call, TRBD1. TRBV21-1 is a pseudogene locus. This CDR3 is 17 amino acids long. The CDR3 spells CASSKPGQSSYNSPLHF. The CDR3 region has the DNA TGTGCCAGCAGCAAACCCGGACAGAGCTCCTATAATTCACCCCTCCACTTT.

The CDR3 is CASSRELAKNIQYF. The CDR3 bases are TGTGCCAGCAGTAGAGAGTTAGCCAAAAACATTCAGTACTTC. V usage is TRBV6-6 and J usage is TRBJ2-4, with no clear D. In germline, CDR1 is MNHNY, CDR2 SVGAGI (reference sequence). The CDR3 spans 14 residues. V lost 5 bases and J lost 0, with 8 bases in between.

The V gene is TRBV7-2, the J gene TRBJ2-5; TRBD1 matches at 7 bases. The V and J ends lost 3 bases and 5 bases, in that order; junction bases with no gene match: 6. The CDR3 has 14 amino acids. Germline V gives CDR1 SGHTA, CDR2 FQGNSA. The CDR3 is CASSFPTGRETQYF. CDR3 bases: TGTGCCAGCAGCTTCCCGACAGGGCGGGAGACCCAGTACTTC.

The chain links TRBV6-2 or TRBV6-3 to TRBJ1-2; D possibly corresponds to TRBD1 (5 bases). Between the trimmed V and J ends, which lost 6 bases and 5 bases, there was a span of 7 bases. The CDR3 is made up of 11 amino acids. The germline CDR1 and CDR2 sequences are MNHEY and SVGEGT. In DNA, the CDR3 is TGTGCCAGCAGCGGACATTATGGCTACACCTTC. Translating gives CASSGHYGYTF.

The chain is built from TRBV6-5 and TRBJ2-3, with 7 bases identical to TRBD1. The trim removed 5 bases at V and 1 base at J, leaving 6 bases unmatched. CDR1 is MNHEY, CDR2 SVGAGI, per germline. The CDR3 length is 15 residues. For the CDR3, the DNA is TGTGCCAGCAGTCCAGACGGACAGGGCACAGATACGCAGTATTTT. Translating it yields CASSPDGQGTDTQYF.

This clone was observed once. This rearrangement joins TRBV19 to TRBJ1-2; D perhaps matches TRBD1 (5 bases). V lost 10 bases to trimming and J lost 4 bases, with 19 bases between them. The CDR3 loop spans 14 amino acids. Germline V lookup: CDR1 LNHDA, CDR2 SQIVND (reference sequence). CDR3 protein: CATTGARNSYGYTF. CDR3 in DNA: TGTGCCACCACTGGGGCGAGGAACAGCTATGGCTACACCTTC.

The chain couples TRBV5-1 to TRBJ2-7; 11 bases line up with TRBD1. The V gene's germline CDR1 is SGHRS and CDR2 YFSETQ. The CDR3 has 15 amino acids. With 5 bases clipped from V and 7 bases from J, the junction kept 11 bases outside the gene matches. The CDR3 coding sequence is TGCGCCAGCAGGTACCGGGACAGGGGGGATGAAGAGCAGTACTTC. It specifies CASRYRDRGDEEQYF.

CDR3 sequence reads: CASSYWDRETQYF. CDR3 bases: TGTGCCAGCAGTTATTGGGACAGGGAGACCCAGTACTTC. J is TRBJ2-5 and V is TRBV12-3 or TRBV12-4, with 8 bases fitting TRBD1. The CDR3 runs to 13 residues. The ends lost 4 bases at V and 5 bases at J; junction bases unmatched: 3.